Many counts were recorded for the clone carrying this T cell receptor beta chain. Its antigen is currently unknown. This entry is derived from a study of T-cell reconstitution after alpha-beta-depleted transplantation in children. Overall study results and limits: Once a year had passed after transplant, T-cell counts and diversity came mostly from newly produced T cells. Certain patients had high TCRbeta diversity at day 60, and it came from recipient T cells and thymic progenitors that survived. Expanded graft clones, several hundred of them, were reportedly the source of alpha-beta T cells about two months after transplant.

Germline CDR1 reads SQVTM; CDR2 reads ANQGSEA. This CDR3 has 12 amino acids. V lost 4 bases, J lost 5 bases, and 12 bases lay in between. TCRbeta library preparation incorporated unique molecular identifiers. TCRdb reanalysed the PCR reads using MiXCR and keeps one entry per CDR3 protein. This table holds hundreds of thousands of distinct CDR3 sequences, 13% found once. The clonotype originates from a male patient younger than 18 who had a stem cell transplant for acute myeloid leukemia, so the T cells may come from the graft donor. The rearrangement links TRBV29-1 to TRBJ2-7; possibly TRBD1 or TRBD2 for D (5 bases each). The sequences come from PBMCs, mostly from graft donor cells, collected 360 days after TCRalphabeta/CD19-depleted stem cell transplant. CDR3 sequence (DNA): TGCAGCGTTGTGGTGGGGGAGAACGAGCAGTACTTC. Protein product: CSVVVGENEQYF.